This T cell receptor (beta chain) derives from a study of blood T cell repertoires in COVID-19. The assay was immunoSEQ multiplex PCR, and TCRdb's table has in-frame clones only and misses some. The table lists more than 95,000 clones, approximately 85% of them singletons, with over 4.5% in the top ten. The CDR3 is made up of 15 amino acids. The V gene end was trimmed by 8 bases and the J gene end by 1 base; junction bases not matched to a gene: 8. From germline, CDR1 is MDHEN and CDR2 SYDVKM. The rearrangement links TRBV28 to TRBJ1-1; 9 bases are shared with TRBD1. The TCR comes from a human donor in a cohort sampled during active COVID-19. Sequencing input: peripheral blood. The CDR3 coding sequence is TGTGCCAGCGGAAACAGGGGGCGAGGGAACACTGAAGCTTTCTTT. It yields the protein CASGNRGRGNTEAFF.